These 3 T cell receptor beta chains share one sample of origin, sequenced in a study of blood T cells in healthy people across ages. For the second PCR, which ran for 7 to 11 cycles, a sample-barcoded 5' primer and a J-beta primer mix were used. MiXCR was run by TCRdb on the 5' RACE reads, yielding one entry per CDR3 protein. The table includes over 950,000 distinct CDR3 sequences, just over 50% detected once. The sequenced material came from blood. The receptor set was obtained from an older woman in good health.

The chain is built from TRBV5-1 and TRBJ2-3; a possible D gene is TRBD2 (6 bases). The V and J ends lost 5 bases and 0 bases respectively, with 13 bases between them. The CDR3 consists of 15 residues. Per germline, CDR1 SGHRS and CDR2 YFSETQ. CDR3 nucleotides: TGCGCCAGCAGTGCGAGGACTACCAGCACAGATACGCAGTATTTT. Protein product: CASSARTTSTDTQYF.

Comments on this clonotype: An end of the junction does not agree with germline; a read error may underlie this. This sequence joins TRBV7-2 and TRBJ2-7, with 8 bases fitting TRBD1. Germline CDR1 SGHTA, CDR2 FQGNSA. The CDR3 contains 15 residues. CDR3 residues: CAGSLPRTGNYEQYF. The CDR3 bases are TGTGCCGGCAGCCTCCCCAGGACAGGGAACTACGAGCAGTACTTC.

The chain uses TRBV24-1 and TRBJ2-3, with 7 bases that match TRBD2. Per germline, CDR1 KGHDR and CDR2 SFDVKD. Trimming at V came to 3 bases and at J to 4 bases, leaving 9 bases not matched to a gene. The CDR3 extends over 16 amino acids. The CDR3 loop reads CATSDRYAGVADTQYF. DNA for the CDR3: TGTGCCACCAGTGATAGGTATGCGGGAGTCGCAGATACGCAGTATTTT.